Following are 14 T cell receptor beta chains from one sample sequenced in a study of T cell responses to AZD1222 COVID-19 vaccine. The assay was immunoSEQ multiplex PCR, and TCRdb's table has in-frame clones only and misses some. Found here are around 150,000 clones, roughly 94% of them singletons; the top ten hold 4.5% to 5.5%. Sequencing used peripheral blood, obtained 28 days after the second AZD1222 dose. These receptors came from an adult who received the AZD1222 COVID-19 vaccine.

The chain recombines TRBV7-9 with TRBJ1-1; D possibly corresponds to TRBD1 (6 bases). Trimming stripped 3 bases from V and 1 base from J, with 12 bases between. The CDR3 runs 15 residues. Germline V lookup: CDR1 SEHNR, CDR2 FQNEAQ (reference sequence). The CDR3 DNA is TGTGCCAGCAGCTTCTCGGCAGGGGCGAACACTGAAGCTTTCTTT. Amino acids: CASSFSAGANTEAFF.

The chain is built from TRBV15 and TRBJ1-5; no reliable D call. With 0 bases removed from V and 2 bases from J, the gap between germline ends came to 8 bases. Looked up from germline, CDR1 is LNHNV and CDR2 is YYDKDF (reference sequence). There are 15 residues in the CDR3. The CDR3 DNA sequence: TGTGCCACCAGCAGAGATGTTTTGGGCAATCAGCCCCAGCATTTT. It encodes CATSRDVLGNQPQHF.

Points on this clone: Other nucleotide sequences from this sample produce the same CDR3. The V and J genes are TRBV6-5 and TRBJ1-2; 9 nucleotides align to TRBD1. This CDR3 comprises 14 residues. Germline V CDR1 and CDR2: MNHEY, SVGAGI. V gave up 4 bases and J gave up 4 bases; unmatched junction bases: 4. In nucleotides, the CDR3 is TGTGCCAGCAGTTCCGGACAGGGGTCCTATGGCTACACCTTC. It translates to CASSSGQGSYGYTF.

In DNA form, the CDR3 reads TGTGCCAGCAGCCCTGGACAGGGGTTTTTCTTT. Translating gives CASSPGQGFFF. The rearrangement joins TRBV7-3 to TRBJ1-1; 9 nucleotides agree with TRBD1. The CDR3 consists of 11 residues. Trimming took 5 bases from V and 13 from J; bases not matched to a gene: 5. Germline assignment: CDR1 SGHTA and CDR2 FQGTGA.

The table lists this clone with a count of one. The chain joins TRBV11-2 to TRBJ2-2; TRBD2 aligns across 7 bases. This CDR3 comprises 15 residues. Germline V gene sequence: CDR1 SGHAT, CDR2 FQNNGV. The J segment lost 4 bases and the V segment lost 5 bases, leaving 7 bases of the junction unmatched. This chain's CDR3 is CASSPPAGITGELFF. The CDR3 DNA reads TGTGCCAGCAGCCCCCCAGCGGGAATCACCGGGGAGCTGTTTTTT.

V is TRBV27 and J is TRBJ2-3; TRBD2 agrees at 11 bases. J was trimmed by 5 bases and V by 5 bases; bases with no gene match: 9. The CDR3 length is 16 residues. Germline lookup yields CDR1 MNHEY and CDR2 SMNVEV (reference sequence). The CDR3 spells CASSEIGLAGRDTQYF. CDR3 nucleotides: TGTGCCAGCAGTGAAATAGGACTAGCGGGCAGAGATACGCAGTATTTT.

CDR3 residues: CASSQDSHGYTF. The CDR3 DNA sequence: TGTGCCAGCAGCCAGGACAGTCATGGCTACACCTTC. The V gene is TRBV12-3 or TRBV12-4, the J gene TRBJ1-2; D possibly corresponds to TRBD1 (6 bases). The CDR3 has 12 residues. V was shortened by 6 bases and J by 6 bases, with 11 bases between the two germline ends.

The chain combines TRBV7-2 with TRBJ2-7; 7 nucleotides agree with TRBD2. CDR3 length equals 15 residues. Trimming cost V 5 bases and J 3 bases; bases outside gene matches: 10. Germline loops: CDR1 SGHTA, CDR2 FQGNSA. CDR3 loop: CASSHQGGSLYEQYF. For the CDR3, the DNA is TGTGCCAGCAGCCACCAGGGAGGGTCTCTCTACGAGCAGTACTTC.

This CDR3 reads CAGRRISYNEQFF. As DNA, the CDR3 is TGTGCCGGTCGACGGATTTCCTACAATGAGCAGTTCTTC. The chain employs TRBV2 and TRBJ2-1; D call uncertain. Trimming removed 11 bases from V and 1 base from J, with 12 bases in between. The germline CDR1 and CDR2 sequences are SNHLY and FYNNEI. CDR3 size: 13 residues.

The rearrangement joins TRBV11-2 to TRBJ1-5; D remains ambiguous. V lost 3 bases and J lost 4, with 7 bases in between. Germline CDR1 SGHAT, CDR2 FQNNGV. The CDR3 sequence is 13 residues long. CDR3 nucleotide sequence: TGTGCCAGCAGCTTTGACGGGAATCAGCCCCAGCATTTT. Its translation: CASSFDGNQPQHF.

Only one count was recorded for this clone. The CDR3 loop is CASSVGTGGRGYTF. Here the CDR3 DNA reads TGTGCCAGCAGCGTCGGGACAGGGGGCCGTGGCTACACCTTC. The gene calls are TRBV7-2 and TRBJ1-2, with 12 nucleotides matching TRBD1. From germline, CDR1 is SGHTA and CDR2 FQGNSA. The CDR3 covers 14 residues. V was clipped by 5 bases and J by 7 bases; unmatched bases: 5.

About this clone itself: An end of the junction does not agree with germline; a read error may underlie this. This chain joins TRBV7-9 and TRBJ1-1; 8 nucleotides agree with TRBD1. The CDR3 consists of 14 residues. The germline V gene encodes CDR1 SEHNR and CDR2 FQNEAQ (reference sequence). The CDR3 protein is CASRLGQGGTEAFF. For the CDR3, the DNA is TGTGCCAGCAGGTTAGGACAGGGCGGCACTGAAGCTTTCTTT. The whole variable domain, filled in from reference TRBV7-9 and TRBJ1-1, reads DTGVSQNPRHKITKRGQNVTFRCDPISEHNRLYWYRQTLGQGPEFLTYFQNEAQLEKSRLLSDRFSAERPKGSFSTLEIQRTEQGDSAMYLCASRLGQGGTEAFFGQGTRLTVV.

This sequence joins TRBV7-3 and TRBJ2-1; tentatively, D is TRBD1 (6 bases). This CDR3 is 16 amino acids long. The V gene's germline CDR1 is SGHTA and CDR2 FQGTGA. Trimming cost V 4 bases and J 5 bases, with 18 bases left between them. The DNA for the CDR3 is TGTGCCAGCAGCTCAACCGGGACAAGAGGCGACAATGAGCAGTTCTTC. This encodes CASSSTGTRGDNEQFF.

The chain links TRBV28 to TRBJ2-7; the match to TRBD1 covers 8 bases. This CDR3 is 18 amino acids long. J lost 2 bases, V lost 5 bases, and 17 bases had no gene match. The V gene's germline CDR1 is MDHEN and CDR2 SYDVKM. The CDR3 protein is CASSTTYTRTGNPYEQYF. The CDR3 coding sequence is TGTGCCAGCAGTACCACCTACACAAGGACAGGGAATCCCTACGAGCAGTACTTC.